Below are 18 T cell receptor beta chains sequenced from a single sample in a study of cytomegalovirus exposure and HLA in healthy donors. TCRdb keeps only in-frame clones here, not all; method: immunoSEQ multiplex PCR. This sample yields approximately 190,000 clones, of which more than 75% are seen a single time; roughly 7% belongs to the top ten. Sequences were obtained from PBMCs. The receptors come from a man aged 18-30 years in good health and CMV-seropositive.

This chain links TRBV27 with TRBJ2-1, with 8 bases that match TRBD2. The CDR3 is made up of 14 amino acids. CDR1 is MNHEY and CDR2 is SMNVEV in the germline V gene (reference sequence). The trim removed 4 bases at V and 6 bases at J, leaving 5 bases unmatched. The CDR3 nucleotides are TGTGCCAGCAGTTCAGGACTAGCTGGCAATGAGCAGTTCTTC. Translated: CASSSGLAGNEQFF.

The chain couples TRBV6-5 to TRBJ1-5; 9 nucleotides agree with TRBD1. Germline V CDR1 and CDR2: MNHEY, SVGAGI. CDR3 length: 15 residues. Trimming cost V 6 bases and J 0 bases; bases outside gene matches: 3. The CDR3 DNA reads as TGTGCCAGCAGCCGGACAGGGGATAGCAATCAGCCCCAGCATTTT. Encoded protein: CASSRTGDSNQPQHF.

The chain employs TRBV7-9 and TRBJ1-2; TRBD1 matches at 9 bases. V lost 5 bases to trimming and J lost 8 bases; unmatched junction nucleotides: 12. The CDR3 covers 15 residues. The germline CDR1 and CDR2 sequences are SEHNR and FQNEAQ (reference sequence). The CDR3 is CASSPLTGGAGGYTF. The CDR3 DNA reads TGTGCCAGCAGCCCCTTAACAGGGGGCGCGGGGGGCTACACCTTC.

The chain carries TRBV29-1 and TRBJ1-5, with TRBD1 matching 10 bases. The length of the CDR3 is 14 residues. Losses at the gene ends were 6 bases for V and 4 bases for J; bases not matched to a gene: 6. Germline-derived CDR1 and CDR2 are SQVTM and ANQGSEA. Written as DNA, the CDR3 is TGCAGCGTGGGGGGGGACAGGGGAAATCAGCCCCAGCATTTT. Amino acids: CSVGGDRGNQPQHF.

Written as DNA, the CDR3 is TGTGCCAGCAGTTCACAACTGAGACTAGCGGGGTTCTACGAGCAGTACTTC. It is translated as CASSSQLRLAGFYEQYF. The chain employs TRBV27 and TRBJ2-7, with 11 bases matching TRBD2. V dropped 4 bases and J dropped 3; count of bases not matched to a gene: 11. The germline CDR1 and CDR2 sequences are MNHEY and SMNVEV (reference sequence). There are 17 residues in the CDR3.

This chain uses TRBV7-9 with TRBJ2-6; TRBD1 agrees at 12 bases. The CDR3 consists of 18 residues. Germline V gives CDR1 SEHNR, CDR2 FQNEAQ (reference sequence). V lost 3 bases, J lost 3 bases, and 6 bases stayed unmatched. CDR3 in amino acids: CASSFPGQGANGANVLTF. DNA for the CDR3: TGTGCCAGCAGCTTCCCGGGACAGGGGGCGAATGGGGCCAACGTCCTGACTTTC.

This chain connects TRBV21-1 to TRBJ2-7; the D segment call TRBD2 is taken from the table without a DNA check. TRBV21-1 counts as a pseudogene. The CDR3 sequence is 14 residues long. CDR3 bases: TGTGCCAGCAGCTACTCGGGGTACGGGTACGAGCAGTACTTC. This encodes CASSYSGYGYEQYF.

This chain connects TRBV28 to TRBJ2-3, with 10 bases matching TRBD1. Germline lookup yields CDR1 MDHEN and CDR2 SYDVKM. This CDR3 spans 15 amino acids. J was trimmed by 1 base and V by 6 bases; bases with no gene match: 4. The CDR3 here is CASSRGTGGTDTQYF. The CDR3, as DNA: TGTGCCAGCAGCCGCGGGACAGGGGGCACAGATACGCAGTATTTT.

The chain is built from TRBV7-8 and TRBJ2-1; D unresolved. Per the germline V gene, CDR1 is SGHVS and CDR2 is FQNEAQ. The CDR3 sequence is 13 residues long. Trimming took 2 bases from V and 3 from J, leaving 5 bases between them. CDR3 loop: CASSLQDYNEQFF. For the CDR3, the DNA is TGTGCCAGCAGCTTACAGGACTACAATGAGCAGTTCTTC.

V is TRBV27 and J is TRBJ2-7; 10 bases agree with TRBD2. The CDR3 runs to 15 residues. J gave up 4 bases and V 6 bases, and 9 bases lay outside the gene matches. The germline gives CDR1 MNHEY, CDR2 SMNVEV (reference sequence). In DNA form, the CDR3 reads TGTGCCAGCAGCGTTACTAGCGGGGCTTCATACGAGCAGTACTTC. Translating gives CASSVTSGASYEQYF.

The rearrangement uses TRBV6-5 and TRBJ1-4; 10 nucleotides agree with TRBD1. The germline gives CDR1 MNHEY, CDR2 SVGAGI. V lost 0 bases to trimming and J lost 13 bases; unmatched junction nucleotides: 11. The CDR3 loop spans 16 amino acids. The CDR3 sequence: CASSYSRGQGGPLLFF. The CDR3 nucleotides read TGTGCCAGCAGTTACTCGAGAGGACAGGGGGGTCCCTTACTGTTTTTT.

This chain links TRBV27 with TRBJ2-3; 12 bases are shared with TRBD2. Germline CDR1 MNHEY, CDR2 SMNVEV (reference sequence). The ends lost 6 bases at V and 8 bases at J; junction bases unmatched: 15. This CDR3 has 17 residues. The CDR3 reads CASSHWGTSGWKGTQYF. The CDR3 coding sequence is TGTGCCAGCAGCCATTGGGGGACTAGCGGGTGGAAAGGTACGCAGTATTTT.

CDR3 protein: CASSSTSGGLGGGFF. DNA for the CDR3: TGTGCCAGCAGTTCGACTAGCGGGGGACTCGGGGGAGGCTTCTTC. The rearrangement uses TRBV6-1 and TRBJ2-1; the match to TRBD2 covers 12 bases. The CDR3 spans 15 residues. CDR1 is MNHNS and CDR2 is SASEGT in the germline V gene. After removal of 5 bases from V and 16 bases from J, the junction contained 15 bases not matched to a gene.

V gene TRBV27 combines with J gene TRBJ2-1; TRBD2 is a possible D gene (6 bases). The ends were cut back, 5 bases at V and 1 base at J, with 15 bases in the middle. Germline CDR1 and CDR2: MNHEY and SMNVEV (reference sequence). CDR3 length equals 16 residues. For the CDR3, the DNA is TGTGCCAGCAGTCCGCAGGGACTCTGGTCCTACAATGAGCAGTTCTTC. Its protein is CASSPQGLWSYNEQFF.

V gene TRBV28 combines with J gene TRBJ1-1; D may be TRBD1 (5 bases). The CDR3 loop spans 14 amino acids. Germline CDR1 MDHEN, CDR2 SYDVKM. V lost 5 bases and J lost 1, with 11 bases in between. The DNA for the CDR3 is TGTGCCAGCAGTGTCGACGGGGGGAACACTGAAGCTTTCTTT. Amino acid sequence: CASSVDGGNTEAFF.

This sequence joins TRBV23-1 and TRBJ2-7; perhaps TRBD1 as D (6 bases). TRBV23-1 is an ORF, and what it does is uncertain. The germline V and J ends were trimmed by 9 bases and 1 base, with 16 bases remaining between them. This CDR3 comprises 14 residues. This CDR3 reads CASKVAGDSYEQYF. The CDR3 nucleotides read TGCGCCAGTAAGGTGGCAGGGGATTCCTACGAGCAGTACTTC.

The J gene is TRBJ1-5, the V gene TRBV6-1; D might be TRBD1 (5 bases). Between the trimmed V and J ends, which lost 3 bases and 3 bases, there was a span of 12 bases. The CDR3 is 15 amino acids. Germline V CDR1 and CDR2: MNHNS, SASEGT. The CDR3 DNA is TGTGCCAGCAGTGACTCGGGCAGGGACAATCAGCCCCAGCATTTT. It codes for CASSDSGRDNQPQHF.

The chain has TRBV27 and TRBJ2-7; TRBD1 might be the D (6 bases). This CDR3 has 13 amino acids. V was trimmed by 6 bases and J by 2 bases, leaving 11 bases between them. In germline, CDR1 is MNHEY, CDR2 SMNVEV (reference sequence). CDR3 coding DNA: TGTGCCAGCAGGCAGGGGCCAGCCTACGAGCAGTACTTC. The encoded protein is CASRQGPAYEQYF.